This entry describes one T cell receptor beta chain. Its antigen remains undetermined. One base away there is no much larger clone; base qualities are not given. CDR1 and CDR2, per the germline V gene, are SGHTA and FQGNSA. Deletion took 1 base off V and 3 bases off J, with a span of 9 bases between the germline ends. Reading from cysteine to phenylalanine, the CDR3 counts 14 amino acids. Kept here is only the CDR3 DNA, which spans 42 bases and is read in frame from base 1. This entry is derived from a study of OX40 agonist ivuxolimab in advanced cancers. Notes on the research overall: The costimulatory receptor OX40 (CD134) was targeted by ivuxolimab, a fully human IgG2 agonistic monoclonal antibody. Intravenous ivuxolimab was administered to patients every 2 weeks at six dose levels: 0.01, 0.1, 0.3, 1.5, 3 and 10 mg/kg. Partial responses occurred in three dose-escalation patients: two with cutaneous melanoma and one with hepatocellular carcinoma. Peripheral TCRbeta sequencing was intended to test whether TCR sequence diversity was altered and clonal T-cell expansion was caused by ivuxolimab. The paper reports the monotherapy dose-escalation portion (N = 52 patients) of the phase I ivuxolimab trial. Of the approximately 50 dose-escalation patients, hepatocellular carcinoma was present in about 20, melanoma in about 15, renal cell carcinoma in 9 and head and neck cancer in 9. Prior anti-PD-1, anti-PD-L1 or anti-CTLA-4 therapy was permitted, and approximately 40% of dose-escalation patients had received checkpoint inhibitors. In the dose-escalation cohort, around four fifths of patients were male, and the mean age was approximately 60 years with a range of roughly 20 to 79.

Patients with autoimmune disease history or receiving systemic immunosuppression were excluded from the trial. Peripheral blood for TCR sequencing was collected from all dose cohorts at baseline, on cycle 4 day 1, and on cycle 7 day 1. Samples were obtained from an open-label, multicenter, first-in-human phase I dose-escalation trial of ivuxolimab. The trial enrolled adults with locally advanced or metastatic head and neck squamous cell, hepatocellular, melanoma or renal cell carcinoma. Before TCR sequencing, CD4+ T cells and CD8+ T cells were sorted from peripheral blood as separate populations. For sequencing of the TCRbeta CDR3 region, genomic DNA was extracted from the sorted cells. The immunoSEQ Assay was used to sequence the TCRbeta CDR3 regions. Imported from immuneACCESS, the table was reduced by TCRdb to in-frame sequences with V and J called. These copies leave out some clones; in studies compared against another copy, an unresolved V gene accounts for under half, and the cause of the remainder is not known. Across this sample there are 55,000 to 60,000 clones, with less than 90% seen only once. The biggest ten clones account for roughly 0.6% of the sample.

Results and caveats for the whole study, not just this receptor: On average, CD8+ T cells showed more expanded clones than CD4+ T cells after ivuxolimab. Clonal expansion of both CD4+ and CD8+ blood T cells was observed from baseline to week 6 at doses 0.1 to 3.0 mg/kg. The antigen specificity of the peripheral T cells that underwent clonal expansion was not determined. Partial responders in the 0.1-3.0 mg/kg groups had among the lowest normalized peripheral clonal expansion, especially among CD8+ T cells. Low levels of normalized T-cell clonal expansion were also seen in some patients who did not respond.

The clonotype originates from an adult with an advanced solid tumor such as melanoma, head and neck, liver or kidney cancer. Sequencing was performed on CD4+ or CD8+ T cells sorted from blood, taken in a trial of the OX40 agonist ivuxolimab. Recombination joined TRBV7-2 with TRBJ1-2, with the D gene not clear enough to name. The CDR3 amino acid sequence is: CASSLVGNDYGYTF. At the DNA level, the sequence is TGTGCCAGCAGCTTAGTCGGCAACGACTATGGCTACACCTTC.